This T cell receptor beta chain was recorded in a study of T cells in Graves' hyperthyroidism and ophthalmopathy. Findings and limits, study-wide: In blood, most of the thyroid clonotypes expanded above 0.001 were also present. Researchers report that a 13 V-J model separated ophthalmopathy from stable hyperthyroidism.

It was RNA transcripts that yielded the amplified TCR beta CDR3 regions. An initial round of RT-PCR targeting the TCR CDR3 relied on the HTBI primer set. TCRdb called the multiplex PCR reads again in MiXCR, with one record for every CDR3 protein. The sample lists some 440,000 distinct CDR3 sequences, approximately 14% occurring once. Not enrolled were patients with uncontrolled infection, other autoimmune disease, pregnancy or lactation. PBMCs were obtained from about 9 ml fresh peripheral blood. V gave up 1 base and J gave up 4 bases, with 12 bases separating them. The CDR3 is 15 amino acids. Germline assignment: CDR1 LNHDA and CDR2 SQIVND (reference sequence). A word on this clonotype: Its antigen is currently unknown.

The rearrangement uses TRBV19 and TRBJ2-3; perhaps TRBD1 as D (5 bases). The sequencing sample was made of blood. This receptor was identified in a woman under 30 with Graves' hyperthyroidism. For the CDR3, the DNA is TGTGCCAGTAGTATAGTTCAGGGTCCCGCAGATACGCAGTATTTT. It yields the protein CASSIVQGPADTQYF. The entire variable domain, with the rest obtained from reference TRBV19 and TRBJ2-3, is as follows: DGGITQSPKYLFRKEGQNVTLSCEQNLNHDAMYWYRQDPGQGLRLIYYSQIVNDFQKGDIAEGYSVSREKKESFPLTVTSAQKNPTAFYLCASSIVQGPADTQYFGPGTRLTVL.